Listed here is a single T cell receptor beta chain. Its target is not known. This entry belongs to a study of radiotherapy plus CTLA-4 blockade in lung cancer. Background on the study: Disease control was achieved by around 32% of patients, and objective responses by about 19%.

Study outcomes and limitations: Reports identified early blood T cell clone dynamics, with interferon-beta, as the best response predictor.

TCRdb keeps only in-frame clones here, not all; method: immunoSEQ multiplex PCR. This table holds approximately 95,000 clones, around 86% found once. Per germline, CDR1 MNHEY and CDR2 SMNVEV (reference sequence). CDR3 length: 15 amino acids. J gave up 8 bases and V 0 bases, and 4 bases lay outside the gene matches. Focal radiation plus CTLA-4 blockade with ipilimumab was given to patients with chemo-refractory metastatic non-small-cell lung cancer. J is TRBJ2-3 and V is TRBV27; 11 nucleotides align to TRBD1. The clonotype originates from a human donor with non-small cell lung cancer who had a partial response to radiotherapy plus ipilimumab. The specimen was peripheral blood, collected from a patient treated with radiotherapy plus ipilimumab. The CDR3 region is CASSLSGTGGGTQYF. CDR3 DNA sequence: TGTGCCAGCAGTTTATCAGGGACAGGGGGTGGTACGCAGTATTTT.